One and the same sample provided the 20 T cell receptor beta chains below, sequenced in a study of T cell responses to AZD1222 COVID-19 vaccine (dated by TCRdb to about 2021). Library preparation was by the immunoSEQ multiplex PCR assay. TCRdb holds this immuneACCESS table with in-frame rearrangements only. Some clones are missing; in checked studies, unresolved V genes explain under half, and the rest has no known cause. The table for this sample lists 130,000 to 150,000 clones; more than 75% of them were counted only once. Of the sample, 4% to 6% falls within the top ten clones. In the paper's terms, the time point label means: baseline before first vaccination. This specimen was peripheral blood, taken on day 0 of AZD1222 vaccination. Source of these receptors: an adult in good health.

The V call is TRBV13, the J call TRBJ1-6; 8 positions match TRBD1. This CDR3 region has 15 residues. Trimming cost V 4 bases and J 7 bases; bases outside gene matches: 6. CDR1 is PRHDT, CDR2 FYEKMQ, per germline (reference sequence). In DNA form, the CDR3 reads TGTGCCAGCAGCTCGGGGGACAGGCGCAATTCACCCCTCCACTTT. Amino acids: CASSSGDRRNSPLHF.

The CDR3 region is CASKVVGSGGRAYNEQFF. The CDR3 DNA reads TGTGCCAGCAAGGTGGTGGGAAGCGGGGGAAGGGCCTACAATGAGCAGTTCTTC. The chain has TRBV2 and TRBJ2-1; 8 bases match TRBD2. CDR3 length: 18 amino acids. V lost 7 bases, J lost 2 bases, and 16 bases stayed unmatched. Germline CDR1 reads SNHLY; CDR2 reads FYNNEI.

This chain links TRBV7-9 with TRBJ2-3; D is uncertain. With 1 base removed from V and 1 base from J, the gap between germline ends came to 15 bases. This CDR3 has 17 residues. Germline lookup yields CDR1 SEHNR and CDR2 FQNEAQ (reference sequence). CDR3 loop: CASSLGVGSVGTDTQYF. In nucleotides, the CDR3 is TGTGCCAGCAGCTTAGGGGTCGGAAGCGTCGGCACAGATACGCAGTATTTT.

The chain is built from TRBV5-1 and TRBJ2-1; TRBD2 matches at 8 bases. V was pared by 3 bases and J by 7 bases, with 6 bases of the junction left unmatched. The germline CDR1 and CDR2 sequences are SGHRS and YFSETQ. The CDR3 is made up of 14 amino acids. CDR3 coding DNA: TGCGCCAGCAGCTCCGGGGGGGCCGGGAATGAGCAGTTCTTC. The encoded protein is CASSSGGAGNEQFF.

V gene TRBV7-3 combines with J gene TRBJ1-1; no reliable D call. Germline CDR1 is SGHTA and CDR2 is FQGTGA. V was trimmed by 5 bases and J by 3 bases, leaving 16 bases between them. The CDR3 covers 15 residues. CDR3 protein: CASSPDGRWDTEAFF. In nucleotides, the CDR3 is TGTGCCAGCAGCCCGGACGGTCGGTGGGACACTGAAGCTTTCTTT.

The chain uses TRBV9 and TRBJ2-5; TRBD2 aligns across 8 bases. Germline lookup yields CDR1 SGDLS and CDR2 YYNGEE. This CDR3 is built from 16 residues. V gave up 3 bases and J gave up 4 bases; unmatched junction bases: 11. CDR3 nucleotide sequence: TGTGCCAGCAGCGCTATCATAGCGGGACCGGGAGAGACCCAGTACTTC. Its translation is CASSAIIAGPGETQYF.

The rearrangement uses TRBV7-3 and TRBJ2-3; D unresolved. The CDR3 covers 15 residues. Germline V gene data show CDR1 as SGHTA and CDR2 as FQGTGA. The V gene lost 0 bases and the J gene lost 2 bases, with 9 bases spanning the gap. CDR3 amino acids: CASSLTAIPTDTQYF. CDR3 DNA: TGTGCCAGCAGCTTAACGGCCATTCCCACAGATACGCAGTATTTT.

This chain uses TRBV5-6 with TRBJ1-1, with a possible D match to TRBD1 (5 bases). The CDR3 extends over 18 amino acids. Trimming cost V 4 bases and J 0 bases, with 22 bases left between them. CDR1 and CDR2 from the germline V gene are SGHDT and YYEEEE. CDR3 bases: TGTGCCAGCAGCCCTCCCGGGACGGTAACCTTTATGAACACTGAAGCTTTCTTT. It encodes CASSPPGTVTFMNTEAFF.

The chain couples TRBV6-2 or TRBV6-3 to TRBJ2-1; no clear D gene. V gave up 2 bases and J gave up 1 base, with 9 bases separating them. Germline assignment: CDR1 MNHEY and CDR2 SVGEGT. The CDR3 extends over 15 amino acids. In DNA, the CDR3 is TGTGCCAGCAGTTACGACGGGTTTTCCTACAATGAGCAGTTCTTC. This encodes CASSYDGFSYNEQFF.

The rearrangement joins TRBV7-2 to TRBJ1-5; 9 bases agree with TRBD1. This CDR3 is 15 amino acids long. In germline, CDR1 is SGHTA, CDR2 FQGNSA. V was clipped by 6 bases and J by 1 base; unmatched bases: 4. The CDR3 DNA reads TGTGCCAGCAGACAAACAGGGGGCAGCAATCAGCCCCAGCATTTT. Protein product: CASRQTGGSNQPQHF.

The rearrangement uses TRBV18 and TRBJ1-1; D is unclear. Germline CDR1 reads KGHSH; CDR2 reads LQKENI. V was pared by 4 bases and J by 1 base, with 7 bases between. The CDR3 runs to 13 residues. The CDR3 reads CASSLASNTEAFF. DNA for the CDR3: TGTGCCAGCTCACTCGCCTCGAACACTGAAGCTTTCTTT.

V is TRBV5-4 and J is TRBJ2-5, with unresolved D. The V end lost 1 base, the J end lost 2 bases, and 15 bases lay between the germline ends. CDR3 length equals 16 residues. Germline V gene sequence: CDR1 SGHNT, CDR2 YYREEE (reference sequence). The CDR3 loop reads CASSLTPRDGQETQYF. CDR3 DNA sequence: TGTGCCAGCAGCTTGACCCCAAGGGATGGGCAAGAGACCCAGTACTTC.

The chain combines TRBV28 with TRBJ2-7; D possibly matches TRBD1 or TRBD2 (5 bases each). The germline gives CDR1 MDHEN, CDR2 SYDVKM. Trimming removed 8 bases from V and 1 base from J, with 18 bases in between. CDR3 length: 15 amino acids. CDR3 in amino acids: CASRYGWDGSYEQYF. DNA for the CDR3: TGTGCCAGCCGATACGGATGGGACGGATCCTACGAGCAGTACTTC.

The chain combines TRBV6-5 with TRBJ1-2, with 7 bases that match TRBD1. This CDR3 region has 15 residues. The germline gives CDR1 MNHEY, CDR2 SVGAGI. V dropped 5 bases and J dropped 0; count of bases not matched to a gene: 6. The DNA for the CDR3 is TGTGCCAGCAGTAACAGGGGATTAGCTAACTATGGCTACACCTTC. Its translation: CASSNRGLANYGYTF.

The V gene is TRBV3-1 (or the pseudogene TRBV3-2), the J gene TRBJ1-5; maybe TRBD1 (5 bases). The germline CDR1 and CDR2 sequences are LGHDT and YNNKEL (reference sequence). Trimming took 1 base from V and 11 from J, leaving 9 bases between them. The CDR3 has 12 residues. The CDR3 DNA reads TGTGCCAGCAGCCAAGGGGGCGGGGCCCAGCATTTT. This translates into CASSQGGGAQHF.

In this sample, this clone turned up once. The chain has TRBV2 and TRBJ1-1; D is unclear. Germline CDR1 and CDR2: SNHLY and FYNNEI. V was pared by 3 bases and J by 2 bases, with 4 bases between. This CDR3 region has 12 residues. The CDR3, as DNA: TGTGCCAGCAGTGACGTAAACACTGAAGCTTTCTTT. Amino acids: CASSDVNTEAFF.

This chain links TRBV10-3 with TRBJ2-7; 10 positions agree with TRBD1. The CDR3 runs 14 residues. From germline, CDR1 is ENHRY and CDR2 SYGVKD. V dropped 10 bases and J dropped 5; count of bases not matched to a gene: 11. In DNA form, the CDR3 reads TGTGCCACCGAAGCGACAGGGGGCCCGAACGAGCAGTACTTC. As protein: CATEATGGPNEQYF.

DNA for the CDR3: TGTGCCAGCGGAACAGGGAAGGACACAGATACGCAGTATTTT. Translated, it gives CASGTGKDTDTQYF. This chain uses TRBV6-5 with TRBJ2-3; D is possibly TRBD1 (6 bases). The ends were cut back, 8 bases at V and 2 bases at J, with 14 bases in the middle. The CDR3 spans 14 residues. Germline-derived CDR1 and CDR2 are MNHEY and SVGAGI.

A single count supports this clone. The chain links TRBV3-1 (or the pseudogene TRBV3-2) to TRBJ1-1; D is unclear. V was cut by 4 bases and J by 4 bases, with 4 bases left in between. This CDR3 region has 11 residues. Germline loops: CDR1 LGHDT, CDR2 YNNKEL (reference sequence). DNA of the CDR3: TGTGCCAGCAGCCTCCTCACTGAAGCTTTCTTT. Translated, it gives CASSLLTEAFF.

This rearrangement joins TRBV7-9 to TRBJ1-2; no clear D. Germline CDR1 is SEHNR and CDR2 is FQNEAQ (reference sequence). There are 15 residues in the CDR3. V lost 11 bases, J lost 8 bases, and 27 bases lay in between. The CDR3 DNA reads TGTGCCCCGGGTATCCTCAGTGTGATAAGCGGGGGCTACACCTTC. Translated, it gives CAPGILSVISGGYTF.